The 8 T cell receptor beta chains below all came from one sample that was sequenced in a study of identical twins. TCRdb itself ran the 5' RACE reads through MiXCR, one entry per CDR3 protein. The repertoire holds 1.5 million to 2 million distinct CDR3 sequences, with 32% as singletons. The sequencing input was cord blood. These receptor sequences come from a newborn girl in good health.

The sample holds a few counts of this clonotype. The J gene is TRBJ1-1, the V gene TRBV24-1; 7 bases map to TRBD1. Germline V CDR1 and CDR2: KGHDR, SFDVKD. This CDR3 region has 17 residues. The ends lost 5 bases at V and 1 base at J; junction bases unmatched: 12. The CDR3 DNA is TGTGCCACCAGTGGTACATCCCCGGGACAGCCGAACACTGAAGCTTTCTTT. Translating it yields CATSGTSPGQPNTEAFF.

A few counts support this clonotype. The rearrangement links TRBV10-3 to TRBJ2-1; TRBD2 matches at 7 bases. Trimming took 10 bases from V and 5 from J; bases not matched to a gene: 8. CDR3 length: 13 amino acids. The germline CDR1 and CDR2 sequences are ENHRY and SYGVKD. The CDR3, as DNA: TGTGCCAGTAGCGGGCCGAGGGACAATGAGCAGTTCTTC. Translated, it gives CASSGPRDNEQFF.

This clonotype was seen more than once but under ten times. The chain couples TRBV3-1 to TRBJ1-1, with D possibly being TRBD1 (6 bases). Trimming shortened V by 4 bases and J by 7 bases, and 19 bases separated the two germline ends. The germline V gene encodes CDR1 LGHDT and CDR2 YNNKEL (reference sequence). The CDR3 is 15 amino acids. CDR3 loop: CASSLILGANGEAFF. The CDR3 DNA is TGTGCCAGCAGCCTTATTTTGGGGGCGAACGGTGAAGCTTTCTTT.

The sample holds a few counts of this clonotype. The chain links TRBV11-2 to TRBJ2-3; D remains unclear. The CDR3 length is 14 residues. V shed 0 bases and J shed 4 bases, with 8 bases lying between them. Germline V CDR1 and CDR2: SGHAT, FQNNGV. CDR3 protein: CASSLEFSADTQYF. CDR3 DNA: TGTGCCAGCAGCTTAGAGTTTTCCGCAGATACGCAGTATTTT.

This clonotype was seen a few times. The CDR3: CSARGASGRSSYEQYF. Written as DNA, the CDR3 is TGCAGTGCTAGAGGGGCTAGCGGGAGGTCCTCCTACGAGCAGTACTTC. The gene calls are TRBV20-1 and TRBJ2-7, with TRBD2 matching over 11 bases. The CDR3 spans 16 residues. J was trimmed by 0 bases and V by 1 base; bases with no gene match: 5. Germline CDR1 is DFQATT and CDR2 is SNEGSKA (reference sequence).

V is TRBV5-6 and J is TRBJ2-5; D gene ambiguous. Between the trimmed V and J ends, which lost 6 bases and 1 base, there was a span of 10 bases. Germline assignment: CDR1 SGHDT and CDR2 YYEEEE. This CDR3 is built from 13 residues. The CDR3 nucleotides are TGTGCCAGCAACCGCTTCTCCCAAGAGACCCAGTACTTC. Amino acids: CASNRFSQETQYF.

A few counts support this clonotype. The chain is built from TRBV18 and TRBJ2-1; weak D call: TRBD2 (6 bases). Per the germline V gene, CDR1 is KGHSH and CDR2 is LQKENI. The V end was cut by 0 bases, the J end by 5 bases, with 14 bases between. The CDR3 runs 16 residues. CDR3 bases: TGTGCCAGCTCACCACCGCGGCTAGCGCGGGACAATGAGCAGTTCTTC. Residues: CASSPPRLARDNEQFF.

In regard to this clonotype: A clone one base away is much larger, so this may be a read error. The chain employs TRBV20-1 and TRBJ2-5; D gene ambiguous. V shed 3 bases and J shed 11 bases, with 19 bases lying between them. The V gene's germline CDR1 is DFQATT and CDR2 SNEGSKA (reference sequence). This CDR3 contains 13 residues. CDR3 sequence reads: CSARRLPLNEQYF. Written as DNA, the CDR3 is TGCAGTGCTAGGCGTCTACCACTCAATGAGCAGTACTTC.